This T cell receptor (beta chain) derives from a study of T cell changes during pregnancy in multiple sclerosis. Some clones are missing from TCRdb's copy, which holds only in-frame ones; the method was immunoSEQ multiplex PCR. This table holds approximately 90,000 clones, about 89% found once. V lost 5 bases and J 4 bases, leaving 9 bases between the germline ends. From germline, CDR1 is LNHDA and CDR2 SQIVND (reference sequence). The CDR3 has 13 amino acids. V gene TRBV19 combines with J gene TRBJ1-5, with D possibly matching TRBD1 (6 bases). This TCR derives from a female donor with multiple sclerosis, enrolled in a pregnancy study. Specimen: peripheral blood, collected in the first trimester of pregnancy. The CDR3 coding sequence is TGTGCCAGTAGTTGGGACATAAATCAGCCCCAGCATTTT. Its translation is CASSWDINQPQHF.